One and the same sample provided the 31 T cell receptor beta chains below, sequenced in a study of T cell responses to AZD1222 COVID-19 vaccine listed by TCRdb under 2021. According to the study, the label for this sample's time point signals: baseline before first vaccination. The library was prepared using the immunoSEQ multiplex PCR assay. The table comes from immuneACCESS by way of TCRdb, which keeps in-frame sequences with V and J called. Part of the clones is missing from these tables; in studies checked, under half for an unresolved V gene and the rest for unknown reasons. The sample table contains 100,000 to 150,000 clones; only one count was recorded for around 90% of them. The ten largest clones represent 6.3% of the sample. Sequencing was performed on peripheral blood, taken on day 0 of AZD1222 vaccination. The receptors were sampled from an adult in good health.

The chain joins TRBV6-2 or TRBV6-3 to TRBJ1-3; a possible D gene is TRBD1 (5 bases). Trimming cost V 0 bases and J 2 bases, with 8 bases left between them. The CDR3 length is 15 residues. Germline CDR1 and CDR2: MNHEY and SVGEGT. The CDR3, as DNA: TGTGCCAGCAGTTACTCGACAGCGGCTGGAAACACCATATATTTT. This translates into CASSYSTAAGNTIYF.

J is TRBJ1-1 and V is TRBV18; unclear D gene. This CDR3 is built from 14 residues. Trimming took off 6 bases at V and 2 bases at J, with 13 bases between the two ends. Germline assignment: CDR1 KGHSH and CDR2 LQKENI. CDR3 sequence: CASSNGGSNTEAFF. Here the CDR3 DNA reads TGTGCCAGCTCCAACGGCGGGTCTAACACTGAAGCTTTCTTT. The complete variable domain, with remaining parts taken from reference TRBV18 and TRBJ1-1, reads NAGVMQNPRHLVRRRGQEARLRCSPMKGHSHVYWYRQLPEEGLKFMVYLQKENIIDESGMPKERFSAEFPKEGPSILRIQQVVRGDSAAYFCASSNGGSNTEAFFGQGTRLTVV.

The chain joins TRBV3-1 (or the pseudogene TRBV3-2) to TRBJ1-2, with D perhaps matching TRBD1 (6 bases). The CDR3 runs to 17 residues. Trimming took off 2 bases at V and 4 bases at J, with 20 bases between the two ends. Germline CDR1 and CDR2: LGHDT and YNNKEL (reference sequence). CDR3 sequence reads: CASSQTDRPLSPYGYTF. Here the CDR3 DNA reads TGTGCCAGCAGCCAAACCGACAGGCCCCTATCCCCCTATGGCTACACCTTC.

The CDR3 DNA sequence: TGTGCCAGCAGCAAATCGCCGGGGTATTGCACTGAAGCTTTCTTT. Amino acids: CASSKSPGYCTEAFF. The genes are TRBV21-1 and TRBJ1-1. TRBV21-1 is shown as a pseudogene. The CDR3 spans 15 residues.

In regard to this clone: Other nucleotide sequences in the sample specify the same CDR3. The chain recombines TRBV5-1 with TRBJ1-4, with 7 nucleotides matching TRBD1. Trimming cost V 0 bases and J 8 bases; bases outside gene matches: 4. This CDR3 has 14 residues. Germline CDR1 is SGHRS and CDR2 is YFSETQ. The chain's CDR3 is CASSLDRGGEKLFF. DNA of the CDR3: TGCGCCAGCAGCTTGGACAGGGGAGGAGAAAAACTGTTTTTT. The full variable domain, in which reference TRBV5-1 and TRBJ1-4 provide the parts outside the CDR3, is KAGVTQTPRYLIKTRGQQVTLSCSPISGHRSVSWYQQTPGQGLQFLFEYFSETQRNKGNFPGRFSGRQFSNSRSEMNVSTLELGDSALYLCASSLDRGGEKLFFGSGTQLSVL.

This clone came up a few times. J is TRBJ1-1 and V is TRBV2; TRBD1 matches at 7 bases. The CDR3 spans 13 residues. Per the germline V gene, CDR1 is SNHLY and CDR2 is FYNNEI. V lost 4 bases to trimming and J lost 5 bases; unmatched junction nucleotides: 4. The CDR3 region is CASSGQGLTEAFF. CDR3 in DNA: TGTGCCAGCAGTGGACAGGGTTTGACTGAAGCTTTCTTT.

The genes are TRBV29-1 and TRBJ2-1; weak D call: TRBD1 (6 bases). The CDR3 runs 12 residues. Germline values: CDR1 SQVTM, CDR2 ANQGSEA. The V end lost 1 base, the J end lost 6 bases, and 7 bases lay between the germline ends. The CDR3 bases are TGCAGCGTTGAAGGACAGGCCAATGAGCAGTTCTTC. It is translated as CSVEGQANEQFF.

CDR3 nucleotides: TGTGCCAGCAGTTACTCTCCGGGACAGGGGGCGAATACGGCCAAAAACATTCAGTACTTC. Amino acid sequence: CASSYSPGQGANTAKNIQYF. The V and J genes are TRBV6-2 or TRBV6-3 and TRBJ2-4; 12 nucleotides align to TRBD1. After removal of 0 bases from V and 1 base from J, the junction contained 10 bases not matched to a gene. The germline CDR1 and CDR2 sequences are MNHEY and SVGEGT. This CDR3 region has 20 residues.

The chain uses TRBV20-1 and TRBJ1-2; D is uncertain. The germline V gene has CDR1 DFQATT and CDR2 SNEGSKA (reference sequence). The CDR3 totals 13 residues. Trimming shortened V by 3 bases and J by 2 bases, and 10 bases separated the two germline ends. CDR3 nucleotide sequence: TGCAGTGCTAGTAACGGACCGAACTATGGCTACACCTTC. This encodes CSASNGPNYGYTF.

The chain combines TRBV5-1 with TRBJ2-7, with D possibly matching TRBD1 (6 bases). This CDR3 contains 15 residues. Germline V gives CDR1 SGHRS, CDR2 YFSETQ. V was cut by 0 bases and J by 4 bases, with 14 bases left in between. CDR3 in DNA: TGCGCCAGCAGCTTGGGCTACGGACAGCAGTACGAGCAGTACTTC. Its translation: CASSLGYGQQYEQYF.

This clone occurred a few times. V is TRBV5-6 and J is TRBJ2-5; D gene unclear. The CDR3 runs to 12 residues. Trimming left V 5 bases short and J 5 bases short, with 10 bases between. CDR1 and CDR2 (germline): SGHDT, YYEEEE. The CDR3 is CASRQGMETQYF. CDR3 sequence (DNA): TGTGCCAGCAGACAAGGGATGGAGACCCAGTACTTC.

The count of this clone is one. The chain combines TRBV4-1 with TRBJ1-2, with TRBD1 matching over 8 bases. Germline V lookup: CDR1 MGHRA, CDR2 YSYEKL. Trimming took 4 bases from V and 4 from J; bases not matched to a gene: 8. The CDR3 has 15 residues. The CDR3 nucleotides are TGCGCCAGCAGCCCTCGTGGACAGGGAATCTATGGCTACACCTTC. It specifies CASSPRGQGIYGYTF.

This chain links TRBV6-2 or TRBV6-3 with TRBJ2-3, with TRBD2 as a possible D gene (6 bases). This CDR3 contains 17 residues. The germline gives CDR1 MNHEY, CDR2 SVGEGT. V was shortened by 0 bases and J by 2 bases, with 15 bases between the two germline ends. The CDR3 DNA is TGTGCCAGCAGTTACTCGCGCTGGGGACTTGACACAGATACGCAGTATTTT. Translation: CASSYSRWGLDTDTQYF.

CDR3: CASSYSPLTTGNTIYF. In DNA form, the CDR3 reads TGTGCCAGCAGTTACTCGCCCCTTACCACTGGAAACACCATATATTTT. V is TRBV6-5 and J is TRBJ1-3; D is unresolved. V was shortened by 0 bases and J by 2 bases, with 11 bases between the two germline ends. CDR1 is MNHEY and CDR2 is SVGAGI in the germline V gene. The CDR3 length is 16 residues.

Here the CDR3 DNA reads TGTGCCAGCAGTCGGGACAGGGACGCTTTCTTT. Amino acid sequence: CASSRDRDAFF. The chain links TRBV12-3 or TRBV12-4 to TRBJ1-1; 9 bases map to TRBD1. The trim removed 5 bases at V and 11 bases at J, leaving 3 bases unmatched. The CDR3 loop spans 11 amino acids.

The chain uses TRBV11-2 and TRBJ2-5; no clear D. The CDR3 runs to 12 residues. Trimming removed 4 bases at V and 8 bases at J, with 11 bases between. Germline CDR1 is SGHAT and CDR2 is FQNNGV. This chain's CDR3 is CASSSSRPTQYF. CDR3 nucleotide sequence: TGTGCCAGCAGCTCTTCCCGCCCAACCCAGTACTTC.

The chain links TRBV6-5 to TRBJ1-1; a possible D gene is TRBD1 (6 bases). The ends were cut back, 2 bases at V and 6 bases at J, with 13 bases in the middle. CDR3 length: 14 amino acids. The V gene's germline CDR1 is MNHEY and CDR2 SVGAGI. This CDR3 is CASSYQLQGSEAFF. CDR3 bases: TGTGCCAGCAGTTACCAATTACAGGGATCTGAAGCTTTCTTT.

This clone was counted between two and nine times. This sample includes further DNA sequences coding for the same CDR3. CDR3 sequence (DNA): TGTGCCAGCTCACCACGTGGTGGGGCTAACACCGGGGAGCTGTTTTTT. Residues: CASSPRGGANTGELFF. This chain connects TRBV18 to TRBJ2-2; D may be TRBD1 (5 bases). The germline gives CDR1 KGHSH, CDR2 LQKENI. The CDR3 is made up of 16 amino acids. V lost 1 base, J lost 2 bases, and 11 bases lay in between.

V and J are TRBV7-9 and TRBJ2-3; TRBD2 matches 12 bases. The V and J ends lost 5 bases and 0 bases, in that order; junction bases with no gene match: 15. CDR3 length equals 20 residues. CDR1 SEHNR and CDR2 FQNEAQ come from the germline V gene (reference sequence). This CDR3 reads CASSNKRGLAGGRSTDTQYF. In DNA, the CDR3 is TGTGCCAGCAGCAACAAAAGAGGGCTAGCGGGGGGGCGGAGCACAGATACGCAGTATTTT.

Here the CDR3 reads CASSLGSGRGTDTQYF. In nucleotides, the CDR3 is TGTGCCAGCAGCTTAGGTAGCGGAAGAGGCACAGATACGCAGTATTTT. The J gene is TRBJ2-3, the V gene TRBV13, with D possibly matching TRBD2 (6 bases). Germline V gives CDR1 PRHDT, CDR2 FYEKMQ (reference sequence). Trimming removed 0 bases from V and 1 base from J, with 11 bases in between. The CDR3 loop spans 16 amino acids.

This chain connects TRBV19 to TRBJ2-5; D gene ambiguous. Trimming shortened V by 4 bases and J by 5 bases, and 17 bases separated the two germline ends. In germline, CDR1 is LNHDA, CDR2 SQIVND (reference sequence). This CDR3 region has 15 residues. The CDR3 DNA sequence: TGTGCCAGTAGTACTCAGGCCGGAACATTGGAGACCCAGTACTTC. Translation: CASSTQAGTLETQYF.

The chain carries TRBV5-6 and TRBJ1-1; TRBD1 might be the D (5 bases). The CDR3 loop spans 14 amino acids. V gave up 4 bases and J gave up 0 bases, with 10 bases separating them. Germline V lookup: CDR1 SGHDT, CDR2 YYEEEE. CDR3 residues: CASSVGRVNTEAFF. The CDR3 coding sequence is TGTGCCAGCAGCGTGGGACGGGTGAACACTGAAGCTTTCTTT. Full variable domain (rest looked up from reference TRBV5-6 and TRBJ1-1): DAGVTQSPTHLIKTRGQQVTLRCSPKSGHDTVSWYQQALGQGPQFIFQYYEEEERQRGNFPDRFSGHQFPNYSSELNVNALLLGDSALYLCASSVGRVNTEAFFGQGTRLTVV.

This rearrangement joins TRBV7-8 to TRBJ2-7; TRBD1 or TRBD2 may be the D gene (5 bases each). This CDR3 spans 15 amino acids. Germline V gives CDR1 SGHVS, CDR2 FQNEAQ. V shed 5 bases and J shed 2 bases, with 16 bases lying between them. The CDR3 sequence is CASSHDPPGPYEQYF. DNA of the CDR3: TGTGCCAGCAGCCATGACCCCCCGGGGCCCTACGAGCAGTACTTC.

The J gene is TRBJ1-2, the V gene TRBV2, with D maybe TRBD1 (6 bases). This CDR3 has 14 amino acids. The germline V gene has CDR1 SNHLY and CDR2 FYNNEI. The V gene lost 5 bases and the J gene lost 4 bases, with 14 bases spanning the gap. The CDR3 reads CASSREQGGYGYTF. CDR3 coding DNA: TGTGCCAGCAGTAGGGAACAGGGCGGCTATGGCTACACCTTC.

The chain has TRBV3-1 (or the pseudogene TRBV3-2) and TRBJ2-1; no definite D call. The CDR3 extends over 16 amino acids. Between the trimmed V and J ends, which lost 0 bases and 2 bases, there was a span of 11 bases. Looked up from germline, CDR1 is LGHDT and CDR2 is YNNKEL (reference sequence). The chain's CDR3 is CASSQDNRVAYNEQFF. The CDR3 DNA sequence: TGTGCCAGCAGCCAAGACAATCGGGTAGCCTACAATGAGCAGTTCTTC.

The CDR3 nucleotides read TGTGCCAGCAGACCGGGCGGTACCGGTGGAAACACCATATATTTT. Its translation: CASRPGGTGGNTIYF. This chain links TRBV5-4 with TRBJ1-3; D call uncertain. The V end was cut by 5 bases, the J end by 3 bases, with 15 bases between. The V gene's germline CDR1 is SGHNT and CDR2 YYREEE (reference sequence). The CDR3 length is 15 residues.

V gene TRBV4-1 combines with J gene TRBJ1-1; TRBD1 matches 7 bases. The V gene's germline CDR1 is MGHRA and CDR2 YSYEKL. The CDR3 extends over 19 amino acids. With 0 bases clipped from V and 5 bases from J, the junction kept 18 bases outside the gene matches. CDR3 protein: CASSQDTPSATGEITEAFF. The CDR3 nucleotides read TGCGCCAGCAGCCAAGATACCCCCTCCGCAACAGGGGAAATTACTGAAGCTTTCTTT.

This rearrangement joins TRBV11-2 to TRBJ2-5; a possible D gene is TRBD1 (5 bases). CDR1 is SGHAT and CDR2 is FQNNGV in the germline V gene. The CDR3 is 14 amino acids. V was trimmed by 4 bases and J by 6 bases, leaving 15 bases between them. CDR3 nucleotide sequence: TGTGCCAGCAGCTCGCAGGGCAGGCAAAAGACCCAGTACTTC. Amino acids: CASSSQGRQKTQYF.

The chain carries TRBV5-1 and TRBJ1-2; D not certain. This CDR3 comprises 14 residues. V was clipped by 0 bases and J by 3 bases, with 9 bases between them. Germline values: CDR1 SGHRS, CDR2 YFSETQ. Here the CDR3 DNA reads TGCGCCAGCAGCTTGGGCGCGGGTGACTATGGCTACACCTTC. Translating gives CASSLGAGDYGYTF.

The rearrangement uses TRBV5-4 and TRBJ2-5; 7 bases align to TRBD1. Germline assignment: CDR1 SGHNT and CDR2 YYREEE (reference sequence). J was trimmed by 3 bases and V by 4 bases; bases with no gene match: 9. The CDR3 is made up of 15 amino acids. The CDR3 here is CASSRQGNSEETQYF. The CDR3 DNA reads as TGTGCCAGCAGCCGACAGGGCAACTCCGAAGAGACCCAGTACTTC.

J is TRBJ2-2 and V is TRBV6-4; 9 bases are shared with TRBD1. V gave up 0 bases and J gave up 3 bases; unmatched junction bases: 5. The CDR3 has 17 residues. Germline V CDR1 and CDR2: MRHNA, SNTAGT. CDR3 amino acids: CASSDSGRQGDTGELFF. The CDR3, as DNA: TGTGCCAGCAGTGACTCTGGGAGACAGGGGGACACCGGGGAGCTGTTTTTT.